In this sample, the clone carrying this T cell receptor (beta chain) turned up once. Its antigen is not identified. RNA was extracted and reverse transcribed into cDNA as the sequencing template. TCRdb's table, derived via immunoSEQ multiplex PCR, lists solely in-frame clones and lacks some. Of over 150,000 clones detected, roughly 62% appear once; the ten largest clones hold roughly 12%. The data are from a study of CD8+ T cells in alopecia areata. Indicated treatment: oral pan-JAK inhibitor, 5-10 mg twice daily. Collected material from alopecia areata patients comprised lesional scalp punch biopsies and peripheral blood. General study results and limits: Many expanded lesional clones persisted during tofacitinib (in both scalp and blood). Scalp clonality and expanded CD8+ clones among the top 100 fell significantly with tofacitinib. Researchers report lesional scalp, most notably alopecia totalis/universalis, outstripped normal scalp in clonality.

The germline CDR1 and CDR2 sequences are SQVTM and ANQGSEA. The CDR3 sequence is 13 residues long. Trimming stripped 6 bases from V and 2 bases from J, with 13 bases between. The chain employs TRBV29-1 and TRBJ1-2; the D gene is possibly TRBD1 (5 bases). This TCR was recovered from a human donor with alopecia areata. Here the sequenced sample was CD8+ T cells sorted from blood, taken at week 24, from a patient treated with tofacitinib. The CDR3 nucleotides read TGCAGCGTGAGGGAGACAGAAAACTATGGCTACACCTTC. Translated: CSVRETENYGYTF.